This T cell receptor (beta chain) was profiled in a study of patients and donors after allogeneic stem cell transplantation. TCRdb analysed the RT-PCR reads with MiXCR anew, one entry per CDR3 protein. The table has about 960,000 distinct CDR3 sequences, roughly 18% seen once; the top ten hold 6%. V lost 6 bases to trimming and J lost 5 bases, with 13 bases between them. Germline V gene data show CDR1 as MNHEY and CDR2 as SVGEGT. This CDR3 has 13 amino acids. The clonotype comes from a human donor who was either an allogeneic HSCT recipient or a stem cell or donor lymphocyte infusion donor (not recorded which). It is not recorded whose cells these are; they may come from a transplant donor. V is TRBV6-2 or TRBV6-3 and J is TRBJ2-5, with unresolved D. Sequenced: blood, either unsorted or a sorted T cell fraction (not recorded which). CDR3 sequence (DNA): TGTGCCAGCAGCCCAGACCTGCTGGAGACCCAGTACTTC. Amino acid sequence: CASSPDLLETQYF.